One and the same sample provided the 26 T cell receptor beta chains below, sequenced in a study of cytomegalovirus exposure and HLA in healthy donors. A multiplex PCR was run with 60 Vbeta primers and 13 Jbeta primers. Measured with immunoSEQ multiplex PCR; TCRdb has only the in-frame clones, and not every one. The sample holds 85,000 to 100,000 clones, approximately 86% seen once. Material for sequencing was PBMCs. These receptor sequences come from a man aged 25 to 45 in good health and CMV-seropositive.

This chain joins TRBV5-1 and TRBJ2-3; a possible D gene is TRBD1 (5 bases). The V end lost 1 base, the J end lost 2 bases, and 17 bases lay between the germline ends. Germline V lookup: CDR1 SGHRS, CDR2 YFSETQ. The CDR3 covers 17 residues. The CDR3: CASSLTPTGRTTDTQYF. In DNA form, the CDR3 reads TGCGCCAGCAGCTTGACCCCCACAGGCAGAACCACAGATACGCAGTATTTT.

The CDR3 is CASSSGQGDEKLFF. The CDR3 coding sequence is TGTGCCAGCAGCTCGGGACAGGGTGATGAAAAACTGTTTTTT. The V and J genes are TRBV5-4 and TRBJ1-4; 9 positions agree with TRBD1. Trimming took 3 bases from V and 6 from J; bases not matched to a gene: 3. The length of the CDR3 is 14 residues. Per the germline V gene, CDR1 is SGHNT and CDR2 is YYREEE (reference sequence).

The chain uses TRBV7-8 and TRBJ2-7; D unresolved. Deletions cut 0 bases from V and 3 bases from J, with 12 bases between. The length of the CDR3 is 15 residues. Germline CDR1 and CDR2: SGHVS and FQNEAQ. The CDR3 reads CASSLASGSGYEQYF. The CDR3 DNA follows: TGTGCCAGCAGCTTAGCCAGTGGGTCGGGCTACGAGCAGTACTTC.

V usage is TRBV10-1 and J usage is TRBJ1-5; weak D call: TRBD1 (5 bases). Trimming stripped 4 bases from V and 2 bases from J, with 9 bases between. Germline CDR1 and CDR2: WNHNN and SYGVQD (reference sequence). CDR3 length equals 14 residues. CDR3 sequence reads: CASSAGGRNQPQHF. The CDR3 DNA reads as TGCGCCAGCAGTGCCGGGGGACGCAATCAGCCCCAGCATTTT.

This clone was detected once. The chain employs TRBV5-4 and TRBJ1-2; D might be TRBD1 (5 bases). The germline CDR1 and CDR2 sequences are SGHNT and YYREEE (reference sequence). Trimming took 6 bases from V and 2 from J, leaving 8 bases between them. The CDR3 consists of 12 residues. The CDR3 nucleotides are TGTGCCAGCACCCGGGGGAACTATGGCTACACCTTC. Translated, it gives CASTRGNYGYTF.

The chain is built from TRBV9 and TRBJ1-1; D perhaps matches TRBD1 (5 bases). From germline, CDR1 is SGDLS and CDR2 YYNGEE. The CDR3 runs to 15 residues. Trimming shortened V by 0 bases and J by 0 bases, and 9 bases separated the two germline ends. The CDR3 region has the DNA TGTGCCAGCAGCGTAGGGGGGGAATTGAACACTGAAGCTTTCTTT. It is translated as CASSVGGELNTEAFF.

The rearrangement uses TRBV5-1 and TRBJ2-5, with D perhaps matching TRBD2 (7 bases). Between the trimmed V and J ends, which lost 9 bases and 5 bases, there was a span of 23 bases. The CDR3 consists of 15 residues. Looked up from germline, CDR1 is SGHRS and CDR2 is YFSETQ. CDR3 protein: CATKDGGHLGETQYF. The CDR3 nucleotides read TGCGCCACCAAGGACGGGGGGCACTTGGGGGAGACCCAGTACTTC.

This clone was counted between two and nine times. The V call is TRBV28, the J call TRBJ2-1; 10 nucleotides align to TRBD2. V trimming: 4 bases; J trimming: 10 bases; junction bases outside the gene matches: 7. Germline V CDR1 and CDR2: MDHEN, SYDVKM. This CDR3 has 14 residues. CDR3 sequence: CASSSPGTSDEQFF. The CDR3 bases are TGTGCCAGCAGTTCCCCCGGGACTAGCGACGAGCAGTTCTTC.

The rearrangement links TRBV4-2 to TRBJ2-3; 7 nucleotides agree with TRBD2. With V trimmed by 2 bases and J by 1 base, 3 bases remained unmatched. The CDR3 runs to 15 residues. Germline-derived CDR1 and CDR2 are LGHNA and YNFKEQ. CDR3 nucleotides: TGTGCCAGCAGCCAACCTCTAGCGGGCACAGATACGCAGTATTTT. It specifies CASSQPLAGTDTQYF.

J is TRBJ2-7 and V is TRBV5-6; TRBD1 agrees at 7 bases. Per the germline V gene, CDR1 is SGHDT and CDR2 is YYEEEE. The CDR3 extends over 14 amino acids. Trimming removed 0 bases from V and 4 bases from J; junction bases left unmatched: 4. Here the CDR3 reads CASSLGDRVYEQYF. The CDR3 DNA reads TGTGCCAGCAGCTTGGGGGACAGAGTTTACGAGCAGTACTTC.

This clone was seen a handful of times. CDR3 DNA sequence: TGTGCCAGCAGCATGGGGAGCGCCTACGAGCAGTACTTC. Translated, it gives CASSMGSAYEQYF. The rearrangement joins TRBV27 to TRBJ2-7; possible D gene TRBD2, 5 bases. Germline V gene data show CDR1 as MNHEY and CDR2 as SMNVEV (reference sequence). The CDR3 is 13 residues long. Trimming pared 6 bases from V and 2 bases from J, leaving 11 bases between.

CDR3 coding DNA: TGTGCCAGCAGTCCCCAGAAAAAGCGGGACCATATCGACGAGCAGTACTTC. Translation: CASSPQKKRDHIDEQYF. The chain recombines TRBV28 with TRBJ2-7; TRBD2 agrees at 7 bases. After removal of 5 bases from V and 5 bases from J, the junction contained 18 bases not matched to a gene. This CDR3 region has 17 residues. Germline CDR1 and CDR2: MDHEN and SYDVKM.

The chain carries TRBV5-4 and TRBJ2-5, with 12 bases that match TRBD1. V lost 4 bases and J lost 4; bases outside the gene matches: 2. CDR1 is SGHNT and CDR2 is YYREEE in the germline V gene (reference sequence). The CDR3 covers 14 residues. CDR3 coding DNA: TGTGCCAGCAGCCCGGGACAGGGGGCAGAGACCCAGTACTTC. Translating gives CASSPGQGAETQYF.

The CDR3 DNA is TGTGCCAGCAGTTCTCGAACAGGGTACAATGAGCAGTTCTTC. Its translation: CASSSRTGYNEQFF. The gene calls are TRBV28 and TRBJ2-1, with a weak D call TRBD1 (6 bases). V lost 4 bases and J lost 4, with 11 bases in between. The CDR3 is made up of 14 amino acids. Germline CDR1 MDHEN, CDR2 SYDVKM.

This rearrangement joins TRBV6-1 to TRBJ1-4; 7 bases are shared with TRBD1. Germline V gene lookup returns CDR1 MNHNS and CDR2 SASEGT. The length of the CDR3 is 13 residues. V lost 8 bases to trimming and J lost 4 bases; unmatched junction nucleotides: 4. The CDR3 nucleotides are TGTGCCAGCGCCGGGACAGATAATGAAAAACTGTTTTTT. Its protein product is CASAGTDNEKLFF.

V and J are TRBV5-1 and TRBJ2-5; D unclear. The germline V and J ends were trimmed by 1 base and 5 bases, with 12 bases remaining between them. The CDR3 is 14 amino acids. CDR1 SGHRS and CDR2 YFSETQ come from the germline V gene. In nucleotides, the CDR3 is TGCGCCAGCAGCTTGTTAGAAGTTGCCGAGACCCAGTACTTC. This encodes CASSLLEVAETQYF.

This clone is a singleton in its sample. V gene TRBV28 combines with J gene TRBJ1-2; TRBD1 matches 8 bases. With V trimmed by 2 bases and J by 2 bases, 1 base remained unmatched. The CDR3 is 14 amino acids. Germline CDR1 MDHEN, CDR2 SYDVKM. In DNA, the CDR3 is TGTGCCAGCAGTTTACAGGGGGCGAACTATGGCTACACCTTC. This translates into CASSLQGANYGYTF.

The V gene is TRBV28, the J gene TRBJ1-2; 8 bases line up with TRBD1. Germline CDR1 is MDHEN and CDR2 is SYDVKM. The length of the CDR3 is 17 residues. Losses at the gene ends were 4 bases for V and 4 bases for J; bases not matched to a gene: 14. The CDR3 loop reads CASSSLGTGTLGYGYTF. The CDR3 bases are TGTGCCAGCAGTTCACTCGGGACAGGCACCCTGGGCTATGGCTACACCTTC.

The rearrangement links TRBV21-1 to TRBJ2-7; TRBD1, the table's D call, lacks a check against the DNA. TRBV21-1 is an annotated pseudogene. The CDR3 covers 16 residues. Written as DNA, the CDR3 is TGTGCCAGCAGCAATGATTCCCGGGGACAGTCCTACGAGCAGTACTTC. This gives the protein CASSNDSRGQSYEQYF.

Here the CDR3 reads CASSEIRDSGYTF. In nucleotides, the CDR3 is TGTGCCAGCAGTGAAATCAGGGATAGTGGCTACACCTTC. V usage is TRBV6-1 and J usage is TRBJ1-2, with D tentatively TRBD1 (5 bases). The V and J ends lost 2 bases and 7 bases respectively, with 11 bases between them. This CDR3 spans 13 amino acids. Germline assignment: CDR1 MNHNS and CDR2 SASEGT.

The gene calls are TRBV30 and TRBJ1-3; the D gene is possibly TRBD1 (5 bases). The ends were cut back, 0 bases at V and 0 bases at J, with 12 bases in the middle. Germline V lookup: CDR1 GTSNPN, CDR2 SVGIG (reference sequence). The CDR3 is made up of 16 amino acids. The CDR3 reads CAWSVFQGRSGNTIYF. The CDR3 coding sequence is TGTGCCTGGAGTGTGTTTCAGGGCCGCTCTGGAAACACCATATATTTT.

J is TRBJ1-4 and V is TRBV18; the match to TRBD1 covers 7 bases. Germline V gene lookup returns CDR1 KGHSH and CDR2 LQKENI. CDR3 length: 14 residues. The V segment lost 3 bases and the J segment 7 bases; nucleotides outside the gene matches: 5. The CDR3 DNA reads TGTGCCAGCTCACCCGGGGACAGCGGTGAAAAACTGTTTTTT. Translation gives CASSPGDSGEKLFF. The variable domain in full, with the rest retrieved from reference TRBV18 and TRBJ1-4, is NAGVMQNPRHLVRRRGQEARLRCSPMKGHSHVYWYRQLPEEGLKFMVYLQKENIIDESGMPKERFSAEFPKEGPSILRIQQVVRGDSAAYFCASSPGDSGEKLFFGSGTQLSVL.

This clone was counted only a few times. The chain uses TRBV4-1 and TRBJ1-4; D unclear. From germline, CDR1 is MGHRA and CDR2 YSYEKL. V was pared by 0 bases and J by 8 bases, with 7 bases between. This CDR3 comprises 13 residues. DNA for the CDR3: TGCGCCAGCAGCCAAGACCCTATGGAAAAACTGTTTTTT. This gives the protein CASSQDPMEKLFF.

The chain uses TRBV4-2 and TRBJ2-3; 13 bases match TRBD2. CDR1 is LGHNA, CDR2 YNFKEQ, per germline. V shed 3 bases and J 3 bases; nucleotides not matched to a gene: 15. The CDR3 is 20 amino acids. CDR3: CASSHPPSGLAGVRTDTQYF. The CDR3 region has the DNA TGTGCCAGCAGCCATCCCCCCTCAGGACTAGCGGGAGTAAGAACAGATACGCAGTATTTT.

CDR3 amino acids: CASSTRTGNNAYNEQFF. The DNA for the CDR3 is TGTGCCAGCAGCACCCGGACAGGGAACAACGCCTACAATGAGCAGTTCTTC. J is TRBJ2-1 and V is TRBV14; TRBD1 aligns across 8 bases. This CDR3 contains 17 residues. Germline V lookup: CDR1 SGHDN, CDR2 FVKESK. Trimming cost V 5 bases and J 2 bases; bases outside gene matches: 11.

This chain uses TRBV6-5 with TRBJ2-3, with 9 positions matching TRBD2. The CDR3 runs 16 residues. With V trimmed by 4 bases and J by 13 bases, 18 bases remained unmatched. The germline CDR1 and CDR2 sequences are MNHEY and SVGAGI. DNA for the CDR3: TGTGCCAGCAGTTCCTCAGCCCCCGGGCAGCGGGAGGTCAAGTATTTT. It is translated as CASSSSAPGQREVKYF.